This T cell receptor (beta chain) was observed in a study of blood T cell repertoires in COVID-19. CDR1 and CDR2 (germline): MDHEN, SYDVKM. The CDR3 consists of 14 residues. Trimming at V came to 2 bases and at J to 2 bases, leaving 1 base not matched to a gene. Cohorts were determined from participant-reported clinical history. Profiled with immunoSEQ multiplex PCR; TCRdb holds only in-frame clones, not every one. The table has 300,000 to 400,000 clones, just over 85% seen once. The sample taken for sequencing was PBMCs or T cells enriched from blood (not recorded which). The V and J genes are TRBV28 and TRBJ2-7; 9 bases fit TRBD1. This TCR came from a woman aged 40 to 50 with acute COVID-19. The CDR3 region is CASSLRTGAYEQYF. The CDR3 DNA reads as TGTGCCAGCAGTTTACGGACAGGGGCCTACGAGCAGTACTTC.